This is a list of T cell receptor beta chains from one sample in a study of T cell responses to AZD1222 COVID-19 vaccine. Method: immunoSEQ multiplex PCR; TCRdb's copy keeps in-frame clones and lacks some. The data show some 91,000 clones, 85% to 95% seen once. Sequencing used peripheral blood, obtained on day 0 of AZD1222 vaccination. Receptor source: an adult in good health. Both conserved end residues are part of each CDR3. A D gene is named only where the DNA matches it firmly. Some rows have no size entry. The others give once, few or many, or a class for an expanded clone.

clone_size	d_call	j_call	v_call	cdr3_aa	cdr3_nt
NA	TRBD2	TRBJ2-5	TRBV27	CASSRGGRVGETQYF	TGTGCCAGCAGTCGCGGAGGGAGGGTAGGAGAGACCCAGTACTTC
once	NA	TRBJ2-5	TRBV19	CASSNAGIVQETQYF	TGTGCCAGTAGTAATGCAGGGATCGTCCAAGAGACCCAGTACTTC
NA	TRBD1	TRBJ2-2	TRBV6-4	CASSDSGGTNTGELFF	TGTGCCAGCAGTGACTCAGGGGGCACGAACACCGGGGAGCTGTTTTTT
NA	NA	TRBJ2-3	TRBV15	CATSSSGNTDTQYF	TGTGCCACCAGCAGTAGCGGCAACACAGATACGCAGTATTTT
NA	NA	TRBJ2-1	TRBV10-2	CASSETGYNEQFF	TGCGCCAGCAGTGAAACAGGATACAATGAGCAGTTCTTC
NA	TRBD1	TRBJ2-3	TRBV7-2	CASSGTGGRTDTQYF	TGTGCCAGCAGCGGGACAGGGGGTCGTACAGATACGCAGTATTTT
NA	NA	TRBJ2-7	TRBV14	CARDQTNFLQEQYF	TGTGCCAGGGACCAAACTAATTTCCTCCAGGAGCAGTACTTC
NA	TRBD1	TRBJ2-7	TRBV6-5	CASSSLGQDEQYF	TGTGCCAGCAGTTCTCTAGGACAGGACGAGCAGTACTTC
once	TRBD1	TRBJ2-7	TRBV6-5	CASSSYRGAAYEQYF	TGTGCCAGCAGTTCCTACAGGGGAGCCGCCTACGAGCAGTACTTC
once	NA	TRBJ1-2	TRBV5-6	CASSLGAQVRSYGYTF	TGTGCCAGCAGCTTGGGGGCTCAGGTGAGGAGCTATGGCTACACCTTC
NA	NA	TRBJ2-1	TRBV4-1	CASSLPRRGSYNEQFF	TGCGCCAGCAGCCTCCCCCGTCGGGGGTCCTACAATGAGCAGTTCTTC
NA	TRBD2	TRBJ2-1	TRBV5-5	CASSLAVSGLSSYNEQFF	TGTGCCAGCAGCTTGGCGGTTAGCGGGCTCAGCTCCTACAATGAGCAGTTCTTC
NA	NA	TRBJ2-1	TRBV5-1	CASSLEAEQFF	TGCGCCAGCAGCTTGGAGGCTGAGCAGTTCTTC
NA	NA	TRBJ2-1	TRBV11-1	CASSFAGLLNEQFF	TGTGCCAGCAGCTTTGCGGGACTCCTCAATGAGCAGTTCTTC
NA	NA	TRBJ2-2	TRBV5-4	CASSPEGRLGELFF	TGTGCCAGCAGCCCCGAAGGGAGGTTAGGGGAGCTGTTTTTT
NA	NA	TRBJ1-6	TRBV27	CASTLHGRANSPLHF	TGTGCCAGCACCCTCCACGGGAGGGCTAATTCACCCCTCCACTTT
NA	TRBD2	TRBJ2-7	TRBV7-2	CASSQGAGGPTGQYF	TGTGCCAGCAGCCAAGGAGCGGGAGGGCCAACGGGGCAGTACTTC